The sample holds a few counts of the clone carrying this T cell receptor beta chain. Antigen unknown. The germline V gene has CDR1 MDHEN and CDR2 SYDVKM. The CDR3 runs to 14 residues. Germline trimming cut 7 bases from V and 0 bases from J; bases unmatched to any gene: 6. These data originate in a study of T cell repertoires in cytomegalovirus infection. Across the whole study: HLA-C-restricted CMV epitopes, recently identified, and well-studied HLA-B-restricted ones were used by the study. CMV infection together with matching HLA type was indicated by public TCR beta signatures. Study-wide findings and caveats: Cumulative frequency of public TCR beta families picked out carriers of CMV plus the relevant HLA. Across the ex vivo response, the dominant clonotypes were HLA-C-restricted CMV-specific TCR beta clonotypes.

Via MiXCR, TCRdb re-called the reads, giving one row per CDR3 protein. The sample records approximately 120,000 distinct CDR3 sequences, less than 30% being singletons. The sequences come from CD8+ T cells from cultured PBMCs, collected from culture after CMV antigen stimulation. The clonotype originates from a human donor in good health (CMV status not recorded). Some clones in this sample may be carry-over from other donors' samples. The V gene is TRBV28, the J gene TRBJ2-7, with 7 positions matching TRBD2. The CDR3 spells CASTPGLYSYEQYF. As DNA, the CDR3 is TGTGCCAGCACACCGGGACTATACTCCTACGAGCAGTACTTC. The whole variable domain, filled in from reference TRBV28 and TRBJ2-7, reads DVKVTQSSRYLVKRTGEKVFLECVQDMDHENMFWYRQDPGLGLRLIYFSYDVKMKEKGDIPEGYSVSREKKERFSLILESASTNQTSMYLCASTPGLYSYEQYFGPGTRLTVT.